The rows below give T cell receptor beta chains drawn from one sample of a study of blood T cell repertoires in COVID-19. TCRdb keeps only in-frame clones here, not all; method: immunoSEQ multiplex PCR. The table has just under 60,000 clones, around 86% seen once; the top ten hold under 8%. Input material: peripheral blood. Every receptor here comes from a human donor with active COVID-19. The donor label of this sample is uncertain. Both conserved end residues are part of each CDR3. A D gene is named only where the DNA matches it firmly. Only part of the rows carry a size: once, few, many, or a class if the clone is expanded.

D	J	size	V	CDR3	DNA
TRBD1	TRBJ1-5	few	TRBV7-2	CASSSNHRGQGRHQPQHF	TGTGCCAGCAGCTCTAACCATAGAGGACAGGGTAGGCACCAGCCCCAGCATTTT
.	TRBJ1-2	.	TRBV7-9	CASSLGEGIRNGYTF	TGTGCCAGCAGCTTAGGGGAGGGAATACGGAATGGCTACACCTTC
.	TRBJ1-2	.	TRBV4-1	CASSQEPPGHNYGYTF	TGCGCCAGCAGCCAAGAGCCTCCGGGACACAACTATGGCTACACCTTC
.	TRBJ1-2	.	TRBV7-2	CASSFQGGGGYGYTF	TGTGCCAGCAGCTTCCAGGGCGGGGGCGGCTATGGCTACACCTTC
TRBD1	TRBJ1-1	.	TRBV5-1	CASSFIFTGENTEAFF	TGCGCCAGCAGCTTTATATTTACAGGGGAGAACACTGAAGCTTTCTTT
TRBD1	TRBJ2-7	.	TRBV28	CASSPPGQGSSYEQYF	TGTGCCAGCAGTCCCCCGGGACAGGGTAGCTCCTACGAGCAGTACTTC
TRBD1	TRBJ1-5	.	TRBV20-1	CSASPGQGTQHF	TGCAGTGCTAGTCCGGGACAGGGAACCCAGCATTTT
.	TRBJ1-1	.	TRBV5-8	CASSQTLNTEAFF	TGTGCCAGCAGCCAGACACTGAACACTGAAGCTTTCTTT
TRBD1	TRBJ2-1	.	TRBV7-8	CASSSLTGDNEQFF	TGTGCCAGCAGCTCCCTGACAGGGGACAATGAGCAGTTCTTC
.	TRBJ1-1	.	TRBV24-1	CATSDGFTEAFF	TGTGCCACCAGTGACGGGTTCACTGAAGCTTTCTTT
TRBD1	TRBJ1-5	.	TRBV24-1	CASSGGSNQPQHF	TGTGCCTCCTCAGGGGGTAGCAATCAGCCCCAGCATTTT
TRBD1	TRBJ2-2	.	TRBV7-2	CASSLTRGPGELFF	TGTGCCAGCAGCCTAACTAGGGGGCCCGGGGAGCTGTTTTTT
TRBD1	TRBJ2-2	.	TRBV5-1	CASGTGGNFGELFF	TGCGCCAGCGGGACAGGGGGCAATTTCGGGGAGCTGTTTTTT
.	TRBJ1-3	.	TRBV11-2	CASSLDRGNTIYF	TGTGCCAGCAGCTTAGACCGTGGAAACACCATATATTTT
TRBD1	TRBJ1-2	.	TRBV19	CASSISPGGYGYTF	TGTGCCAGTAGTATTTCCCCAGGGGGCTATGGCTACACCTTC
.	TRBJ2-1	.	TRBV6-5	CASSNTGGNEQFF	TGTGCCAGCAGTAACACCGGGGGCAATGAGCAGTTCTTC
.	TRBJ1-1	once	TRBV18	CASQGKVNTEAFF	TGTGCCAGTCAGGGTAAAGTGAACACTGAAGCTTTCTTT
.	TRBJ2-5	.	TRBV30	CAWRYGGIKEETQYF	TGTGCCTGGAGATACGGGGGAATCAAGGAGGAGACCCAGTACTTC
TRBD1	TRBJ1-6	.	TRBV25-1	CASSSRGQGIRNSPLHF	TGTGCCAGCAGTAGTCGGGGACAGGGTATACGGAACTCACCCCTCCACTTT
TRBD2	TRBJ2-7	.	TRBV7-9	CASKLAGAPYEQYF	TGTGCCAGCAAGCTAGCGGGAGCCCCCTACGAGCAGTACTTC
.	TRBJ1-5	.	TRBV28	CASGTGVGPQHF	TGTGCCAGCGGCACCGGGGTGGGACCCCAGCATTTT
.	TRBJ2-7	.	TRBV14	CASSQGQSPYEQYF	TGTGCCAGCAGCCAAGGACAGTCCCCCTACGAGCAGTACTTC
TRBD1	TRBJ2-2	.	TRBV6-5	CASRDRGRGGELFF	TGTGCCAGCAGGGACAGGGGGCGCGGCGGGGAGCTGTTTTTT
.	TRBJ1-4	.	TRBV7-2	CASSLGTDNEKLFF	TGTGCCAGCAGCTTAGGGACAGATAATGAAAAACTGTTTTTT